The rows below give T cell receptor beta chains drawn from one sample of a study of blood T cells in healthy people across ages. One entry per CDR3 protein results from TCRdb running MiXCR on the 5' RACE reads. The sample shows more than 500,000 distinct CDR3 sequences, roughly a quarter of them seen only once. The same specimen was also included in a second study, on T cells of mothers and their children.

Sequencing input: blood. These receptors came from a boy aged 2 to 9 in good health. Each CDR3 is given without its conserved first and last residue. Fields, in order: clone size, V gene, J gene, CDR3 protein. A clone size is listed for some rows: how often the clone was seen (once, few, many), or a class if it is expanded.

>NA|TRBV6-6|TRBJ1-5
ASSYSGGNQPQH
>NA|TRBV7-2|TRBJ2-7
ASSLGSSGEAPYEQY
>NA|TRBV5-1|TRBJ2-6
ASSLSQGSGANVLT
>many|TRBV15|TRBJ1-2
ATSDTGGNYGYT
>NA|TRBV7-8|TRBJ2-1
ASSLDRGTNDYNEQF
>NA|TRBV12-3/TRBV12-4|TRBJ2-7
ASSLQAGGEQY
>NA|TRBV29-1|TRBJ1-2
SVAGTEPNYGYT
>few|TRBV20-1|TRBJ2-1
SAPTSGSPNEQF
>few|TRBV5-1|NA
ASSLMPPDSSYEQY
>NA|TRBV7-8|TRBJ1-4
ASRFQGDEKLF
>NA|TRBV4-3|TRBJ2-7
ASSQSVAGGALAHEQY
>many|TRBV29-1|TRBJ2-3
SVLGQGTDTQY
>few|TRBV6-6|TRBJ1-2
ASRVDRTRGYT
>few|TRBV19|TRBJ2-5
ASRASGGIQETQY
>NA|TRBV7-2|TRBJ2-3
ASSLALGLAGGFGFSTDTQY
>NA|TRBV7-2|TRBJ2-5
ASSLGSPGQGGETQY
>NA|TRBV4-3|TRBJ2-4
ASSQPGLAGNIQY
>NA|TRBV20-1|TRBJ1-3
SARATETGNTIY
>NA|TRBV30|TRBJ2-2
AWTGAGELF
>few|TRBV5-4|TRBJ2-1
ASSRLGAKYNEQF
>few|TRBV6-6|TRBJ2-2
ASSYVGWAGELF
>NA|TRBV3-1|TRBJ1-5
ASSQTGTGEQPQH
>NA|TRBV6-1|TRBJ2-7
ASSDVGTVSYEQY
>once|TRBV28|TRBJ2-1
ASSPYAYFQEDEQF